This T cell receptor (beta chain) was observed in a study of T-cell memory formation after mild COVID-19. Background on the study: TCR clusters were mostly confined to one donor each. Study-level findings and limits: CD4/CD8 balance characterized clones contracting day 15 to 85, and CD4+ skew characterized later expanders. Some clones that responded were present in memory (sampled pre-infection), which suggests cross-reactive memory joined.

About this clonotype itself: No antigen is known for it.

Using constant-segment primers, 5'RACE produced TCR alpha and TCR beta cDNA libraries carrying sample barcodes and UMIs. TCRdb reprocessed the 5' RACE reads with MiXCR, giving one entry per CDR3 protein. The sample lists fewer than 350,000 distinct CDR3 sequences; over 15% were seen once. This TCR came from a man between 18 and 29 years old who had mild COVID-19 (a few samples of this study predate the infection). Cell type and time point are not known. Material for sequencing was PBMCs or a T cell subset sorted from them (not recorded which).

The CDR3 DNA follows: TGTGCCAGCAGCCACCTGGACTACACAGATACGCAGTATTTT. This translates into CASSHLDYTDTQYF. The chain is built from TRBV7-9 and TRBJ2-3; the D gene is possibly TRBD2 (6 bases). Trimming removed 5 bases at V and 2 bases at J, with 11 bases between. Germline CDR1 and CDR2: SEHNR and FQNEAQ (reference sequence). The CDR3 is 14 amino acids.